The clone carrying this T cell receptor beta chain has a single count. The germline V gene encodes CDR1 MNHEY and CDR2 SVGEGT. With 6 bases removed from V and 5 bases from J, the gap between germline ends came to 11 bases. The CDR3 is made up of 13 amino acids. The data were obtained in a study of blood T cell repertoires in COVID-19. Study-level information: Samples came from the United States, Italy and Spain, spanning acute and convalescent COVID-19. The analysed material was cDNA or gDNA that came from T cells, B-cell-depleted T cells, or PBMCs.

The data were produced by immunoSEQ multiplex PCR, yet TCRdb's version contains in-frame clones alone and is incomplete. The top ten clones hold 6.6% of a sample with more than 60,000 clones, over 75% of them seen once. The chain uses TRBV6-2 or TRBV6-3 and TRBJ2-1, with D perhaps matching TRBD2 (6 bases). The source is a man aged 55 to 70 with acute or convalescent COVID-19. The sequencing sample was made of peripheral blood. Here the CDR3 DNA reads TGTGCCAGCAGCCGTGGACTAAACAATGAGCAGTTCTTC. Translating gives CASSRGLNNEQFF.